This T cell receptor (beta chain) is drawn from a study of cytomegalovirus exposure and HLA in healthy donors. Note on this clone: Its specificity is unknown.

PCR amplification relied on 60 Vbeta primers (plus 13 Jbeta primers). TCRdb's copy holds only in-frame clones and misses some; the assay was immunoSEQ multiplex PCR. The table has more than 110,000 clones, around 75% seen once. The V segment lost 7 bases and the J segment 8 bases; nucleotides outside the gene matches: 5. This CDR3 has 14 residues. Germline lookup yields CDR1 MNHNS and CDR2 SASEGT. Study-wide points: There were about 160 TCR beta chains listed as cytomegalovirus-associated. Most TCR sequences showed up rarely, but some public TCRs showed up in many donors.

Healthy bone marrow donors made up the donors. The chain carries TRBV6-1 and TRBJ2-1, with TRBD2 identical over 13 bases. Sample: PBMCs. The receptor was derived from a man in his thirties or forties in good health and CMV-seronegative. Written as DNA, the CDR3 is TGTGCCAGCATCCCGACTAGCGGGGGGTATGAGCAGTTCTTC. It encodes CASIPTSGGYEQFF.